This T cell receptor beta chain was captured in a study of blood T cell repertoires in COVID-19. Whole-study context: COVID-19 samples from acute and convalescent phases originated in the United States, Italy and Spain. T cells, B-cell-depleted T cells, or PBMCs supplied cDNA or gDNA.

Sequenced by immunoSEQ multiplex PCR; TCRdb stores in-frame clones only, minus some. In the table there are fewer than 200,000 clones, around 90% of which are singletons. Trimming took 7 bases from V and 3 from J; bases not matched to a gene: 5. CDR3 length: 14 residues. From germline, CDR1 is LNHDA and CDR2 SQIVND (reference sequence). Participants were placed into cohorts based on the clinical history they reported. Among Cohort 3 donors, those recovered had two negative PCRs, clearance, or symptom resolution. The sample was PBMCs or T cells enriched from blood (not recorded which). The TCR comes from a woman aged 18-35 years who had recovered from COVID-19. This chain connects TRBV19 to TRBJ2-7, with 11 bases that match TRBD1. The DNA for the CDR3 is TGTGCCAGTAACGAAGGGACAGGGGGCTACGAGCAGTACTTC. Protein sequence: CASNEGTGGYEQYF.